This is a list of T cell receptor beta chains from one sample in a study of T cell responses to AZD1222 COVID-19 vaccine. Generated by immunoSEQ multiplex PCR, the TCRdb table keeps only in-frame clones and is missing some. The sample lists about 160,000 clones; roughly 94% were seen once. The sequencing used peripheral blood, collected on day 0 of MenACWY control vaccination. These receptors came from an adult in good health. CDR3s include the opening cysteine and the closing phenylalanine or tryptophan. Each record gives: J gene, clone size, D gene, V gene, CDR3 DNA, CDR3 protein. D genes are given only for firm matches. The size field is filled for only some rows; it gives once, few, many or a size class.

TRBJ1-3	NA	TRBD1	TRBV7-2	TGTGCCAGCAGCCTGTGGACAGGGGGAGGAAACACCATATATTTT	CASSLWTGGGNTIYF
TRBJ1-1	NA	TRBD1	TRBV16	TGTGCCAGCAGCCGGGACAGGGTAAACACTGAAGCTTTCTTT	CASSRDRVNTEAFF
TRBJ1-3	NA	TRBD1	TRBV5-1	TGCGCCAGCAGCTTGGCGGGACAGGGGAACGGAAACACCATATATTTT	CASSLAGQGNGNTIYF
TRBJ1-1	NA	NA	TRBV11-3	TGTGCCAGCAGCAAGACAGGGAACACTGAAGCTTTCTTT	CASSKTGNTEAFF
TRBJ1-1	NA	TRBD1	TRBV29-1	TGCAGCGTTGGCTACCGGGACAGGGCTTTCTTT	CSVGYRDRAFF
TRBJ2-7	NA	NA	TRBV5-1	TGCGCCAGCAGCTTGGGACAGGACCCTTCCTACGAGCAGTACTTC	CASSLGQDPSYEQYF
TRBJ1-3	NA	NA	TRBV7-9	TGTGCCAGCAGCTCGCCATTCTCTGGAAACACCATATATTTT	CASSSPFSGNTIYF
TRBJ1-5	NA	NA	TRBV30	TGTGCCTGGAGTGCTGGGGGAGAACAGCCCCAGCATTTT	CAWSAGGEQPQHF
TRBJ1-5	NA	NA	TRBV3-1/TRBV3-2	TGTGCCAGCAGCCAAGATTTTGCAGGACAGCCCCAGCATTTT	CASSQDFAGQPQHF
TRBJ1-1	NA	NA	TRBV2	TGTGCCACCAAAAGCGGGGGCCGGAACACTGAAGCTTTCTTT	CATKSGGRNTEAFF
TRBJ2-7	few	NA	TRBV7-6	TGTGCCAGCAGCTTAGGGACAGTCCTGTCGGGCTACGAGCAGTACTTC	CASSLGTVLSGYEQYF
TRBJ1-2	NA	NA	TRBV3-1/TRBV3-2	TGTGCCAGCAGCCATGACACACGTACCTCCTATGGCTACACCTTC	CASSHDTRTSYGYTF
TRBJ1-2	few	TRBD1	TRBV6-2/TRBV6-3	TGTGCCAGCAGCTATGGGACAGGGGGCTTGACGGACTATGGCTACACCTTC	CASSYGTGGLTDYGYTF
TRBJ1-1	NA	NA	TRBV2	TGTGCCAGCGGAGTGTACACTGAAGCTTTCTTT	CASGVYTEAFF
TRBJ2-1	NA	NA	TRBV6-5	TGTGCCAGCAGTTATGTATCCACTTTTTACAATGAGCAGTTCTTC	CASSYVSTFYNEQFF
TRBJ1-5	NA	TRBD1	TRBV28	TGTGCCAGCAGTGCCGGGACAGGGGGATCTGTTAGCAATCAGCCCCAGCATTTT	CASSAGTGGSVSNQPQHF
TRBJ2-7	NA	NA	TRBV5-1	TGCGCCAGCTACCGGGGGGCAGGCCAGGAGCAGTACTTC	CASYRGAGQEQYF
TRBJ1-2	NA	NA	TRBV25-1	TGTGCCAGCAGTGAAATCGGGGGGAAGTCGGTTTGGGCCTACACCTTC	CASSEIGGKSVWAYTF
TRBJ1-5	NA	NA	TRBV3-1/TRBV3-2	TGTGCCAGCAGCCAAGGCACCTCCAATCAGCCCCAGCATTTT	CASSQGTSNQPQHF
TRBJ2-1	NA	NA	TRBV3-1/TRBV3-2	TGTGCCAGCAGCCAAGATCTAGGTTCCTACAATGAGCAGTTCTTC	CASSQDLGSYNEQFF
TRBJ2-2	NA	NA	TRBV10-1	TGCGCCAGCAGTTCACAGGGCGGCGGGGAGCTGTTTTTT	CASSSQGGGELFF
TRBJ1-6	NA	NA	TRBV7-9	TGTGCCAGCAGCTTGGGGCCGGCAGGGAATTCACCCCTCCACTTT	CASSLGPAGNSPLHF
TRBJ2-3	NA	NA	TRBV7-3	TGTGCCAGCAGCCCGCCGTCAGATACGCAGTATTTT	CASSPPSDTQYF
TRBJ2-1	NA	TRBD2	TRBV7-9	TGTGCCAGCAGCCCTGGGGATCTAGCGGTCCCACGGCAGTTCTTC	CASSPGDLAVPRQFF
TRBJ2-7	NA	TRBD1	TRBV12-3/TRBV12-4	TGTGCCAGCAGCGCGTTAGGGACAGGCGAGCAGTACTTC	CASSALGTGEQYF
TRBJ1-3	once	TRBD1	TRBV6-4	TGTGCCAGCAGGATGACAGGGAGAGGAAACACCATATATTTT	CASRMTGRGNTIYF
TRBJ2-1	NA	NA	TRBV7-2	TGTGCCAGCAGCCCTAGACCCTACGAGCAGTTCTTC	CASSPRPYEQFF
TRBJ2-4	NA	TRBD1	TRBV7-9	TGTGCCAGCAGCGCTGAAGGGGGCTACATTCAGTACTTC	CASSAEGGYIQYF
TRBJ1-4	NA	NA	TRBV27	TGTGCCAGCAGTTTATGGGCAGGTCGTACGAATGAAAAACTGTTTTTT	CASSLWAGRTNEKLFF
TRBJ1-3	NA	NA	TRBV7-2	TGTGCCAGCAGCGCCACCAGGGGAAACTCTGGAAACACCATATATTTT	CASSATRGNSGNTIYF
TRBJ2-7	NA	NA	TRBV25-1	TGTGCCAGCAGTGCCCGACAGGACTTCTACGAGCAGTACTTC	CASSARQDFYEQYF
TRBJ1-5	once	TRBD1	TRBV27	TGTGCCAGCAGTTCCGGGACAGCTAATCAGCCCCAGCATTTT	CASSSGTANQPQHF
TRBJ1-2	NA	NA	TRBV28	TGTGCCAGCAGTTTAATGGGGGGCTACACCTTC	CASSLMGGYTF
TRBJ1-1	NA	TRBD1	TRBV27	TGTGCCAGCAGTAAAAACAGGGGGCGCAAAGATGCCCCTGAAGCTTTCTTT	CASSKNRGRKDAPEAFF
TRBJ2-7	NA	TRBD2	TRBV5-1	TGCGCCAGCAGCTTGGAACTAGCGGGAGGCCGCGAGCAGTACTTC	CASSLELAGGREQYF
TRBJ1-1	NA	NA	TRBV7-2	TGTGCCAGCAGCTTGGCACAGTACACCTCCTCCGAAGCTTTCTTT	CASSLAQYTSSEAFF
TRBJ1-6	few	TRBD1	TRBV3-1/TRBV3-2	TGTGCCAGCAGCCCCTCCGGGACAGGGGGCCATTCACCCCTCCACTTT	CASSPSGTGGHSPLHF